These T cell receptor beta chains were read from a single sample in a study of T cells in Graves' hyperthyroidism and ophthalmopathy. TCRdb recomputed calls from the multiplex PCR reads with MiXCR, one row per CDR3 protein. The table records about 840,000 distinct CDR3 sequences, roughly 40% of them present only once. Sample: blood. The receptors were gathered from a man younger than 35 with Graves' hyperthyroidism. Each CDR3 is given with its conserved first and last residue. The D gene is left open where the match is weak. Size values are once, few and many counts, or a class for expanded clones, and some rows have none.

12	TRBV12-3/TRBV12-4	NA	TRBJ2-7	few	TGTGCCAGCAGTCAGGGTTTCTCCGAGCAGTACTTC	CASSQGFSEQYF
13	TRBV29-1	NA	TRBJ1-1	many	TGCAGCGTTTTAACAGGGTATGCAACTGAAGCTTTCTTT	CSVLTGYATEAFF
16	TRBV2	TRBD1	TRBJ2-3	NA	TGTGCCAGCAGTGCCCTGACAGGGGCTAGCACAGATACGCAGTATTTT	CASSALTGASTDTQYF
14	TRBV9	NA	TRBJ1-1	NA	TGTGCCAGCAGCGAGACGTCCGGAAACACTGAAGCTTTCTTT	CASSETSGNTEAFF
13	TRBV7-8	NA	TRBJ1-2	many	TGTGCCAGCAGCTTACCAGGCATCTATGGCTACACCTTC	CASSLPGIYGYTF
12	TRBV20-1	NA	TRBJ2-7	NA	TGCAGTGCCTCAGGACTGGGGTACGAGCAGTACTTC	CSASGLGYEQYF
15	TRBV7-6	NA	TRBJ2-2	many	TGTGCCAGCAGCTTAGCAGGCACGAACACCGGGGAGCTGTTTTTT	CASSLAGTNTGELFF
15	TRBV5-1	TRBD1	TRBJ2-5	NA	TGCGCCAGCAGCCCGACAGGGGGCCTGGAGGAGACCCAGTACTTC	CASSPTGGLEETQYF
12	TRBV10-3	NA	TRBJ1-1	once	TGTGCCAGCAGCCCCCGGAGTTCTGAAGCTTTCTTT	CASSPRSSEAFF
16	TRBV19	NA	TRBJ1-5	NA	TGTGCCAGTAGTATACCGAGCCCCGCGTGGAATCAGCCCCAGCATTTT	CASSIPSPAWNQPQHF
15	TRBV11-1	NA	TRBJ2-3	NA	TGTGCCAGCAGCTTAGTTGTTGGGATCACAGATACGCAGTATTTT	CASSLVVGITDTQYF
13	TRBV10-3	TRBD1	TRBJ1-2	few	TGTGCCAGCAAGACAGGGGTGCATGGTGGCTACACCTTC	CASKTGVHGGYTF
14	TRBV4-1	NA	TRBJ1-2	NA	TGCGCCAGCAGCCCTGGCACCGCGGGGTATGGCTACACCTTC	CASSPGTAGYGYTF
11	TRBV20-1	NA	TRBJ2-7	many	TGCAGTGCTAAACAGGGCGGCGAGCAGTACTTC	CSAKQGGEQYF
14	TRBV14	TRBD1	TRBJ1-4	NA	TGTGCCAGCAGCCATCCGGGACAGGGGAAAAAACTGTTTTTT	CASSHPGQGKKLFF
13	TRBV6-5	NA	TRBJ1-1	NA	TGTGCCAGCATTCCGCTCACATCCACTGAAGCTTTCTTT	CASIPLTSTEAFF
14	TRBV4-3	TRBD1	TRBJ1-1	few	TGCGCCAGCAGCCAAGTTACAGGGGGCACTGAAGCTTTCTTT	CASSQVTGGTEAFF
15	TRBV7-9	TRBD1	TRBJ2-2	few	TGTGCCAGCAGCTTCCGGGACAGGGTCACCGGGAAGCTGTTTTTT	CASSFRDRVTGKLFF
16	TRBV2	NA	TRBJ1-3	NA	TGTGCCAGCAGTGAAGCGCTTCTCGGGGGCCGAAACACCATATATTTT	CASSEALLGGRNTIYF
14	TRBV2	NA	TRBJ2-3	NA	TGTGCCAGCAGTGAGCAGGGACGCACAGATACGCAGTATTTT	CASSEQGRTDTQYF
13	TRBV6-1	NA	TRBJ1-1	few	TGTGCCAGCAGTGAGACTCAAGCCGGAAGGGCTTTCTTT	CASSETQAGRAFF
13	TRBV6-5	NA	TRBJ1-5	NA	TGTGCCAGCAGTGCCGTCTACAATCAGCCCCAGCATTTT	CASSAVYNQPQHF
16	TRBV7-8	TRBD2	TRBJ2-5	NA	TGTGCCAGCAGCCAAGTAGGACTAGCGGGGACCGAGACCCAGTACTTC	CASSQVGLAGTETQYF
13	TRBV25-1	NA	TRBJ1-2	many	TGTGCCAGCAGCCAAACAGGGAGACATGGCTACACCTTC	CASSQTGRHGYTF